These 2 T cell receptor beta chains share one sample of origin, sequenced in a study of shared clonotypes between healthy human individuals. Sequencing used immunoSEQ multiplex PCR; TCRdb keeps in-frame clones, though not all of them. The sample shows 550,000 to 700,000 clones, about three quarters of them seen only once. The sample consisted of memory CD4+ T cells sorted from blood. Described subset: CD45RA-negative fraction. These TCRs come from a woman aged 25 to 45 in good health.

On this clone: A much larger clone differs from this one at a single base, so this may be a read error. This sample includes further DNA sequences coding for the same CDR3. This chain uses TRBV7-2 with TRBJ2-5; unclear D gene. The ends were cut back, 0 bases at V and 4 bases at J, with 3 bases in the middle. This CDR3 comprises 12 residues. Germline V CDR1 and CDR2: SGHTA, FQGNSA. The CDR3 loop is CASSLAGETQYF. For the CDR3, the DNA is TGTGCCAGCAGCTTAGCGGGAGAGACCCAGTACTTC.

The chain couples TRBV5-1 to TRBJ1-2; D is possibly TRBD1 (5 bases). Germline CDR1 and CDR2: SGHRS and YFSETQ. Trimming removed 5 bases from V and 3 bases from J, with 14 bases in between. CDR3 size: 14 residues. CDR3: CASRSGVGDYGYTF. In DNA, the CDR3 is TGCGCCAGCAGATCCGGGGTGGGGGACTATGGCTACACCTTC. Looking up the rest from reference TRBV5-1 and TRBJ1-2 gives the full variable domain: KAGVTQTPRYLIKTRGQQVTLSCSPISGHRSVSWYQQTPGQGLQFLFEYFSETQRNKGNFPGRFSGRQFSNSRSEMNVSTLELGDSALYLCASRSGVGDYGYTFGSGTRLTVV.